This TCR beta chain was captured by sequencing in a study of blood T cell repertoires in COVID-19. Study-wide context: The cDNA or gDNA used as material had been derived from T cells, B-cell-depleted T cells, or PBMCs.

The V end lost 0 bases, the J end lost 4 bases, and 10 bases lay between the germline ends. Germline V gives CDR1 SQVTM, CDR2 ANQGSEA. The length of the CDR3 is 14 residues. In the original analysis: Counts of nucleated cells, estimated from reference gene primer amplification, were obtained. The data were produced by immunoSEQ multiplex PCR, yet TCRdb's version contains in-frame clones alone and is incomplete. That table furnishes V, J and clone size, whereas the DNA furnished D and trimming. The sample includes around 85,000 clones, around 89% seen only once; the top ten take 3.5% to 5%. The chain joins TRBV29-1 to TRBJ2-1; D gene uncertain. The sequenced sample was peripheral blood. This clonotype was obtained from a woman older than 75 with active or convalescent COVID-19. In DNA, the CDR3 is TGCAGCGTTGAAGATTCGGCAGCGTACAATGAGCAGTTCTTC. This translates into CSVEDSAAYNEQFF.